This T cell receptor beta chain appears in the sequencing data of a study of circulating and synovial CD4+ cells in juvenile arthritis. V was clipped by 0 bases and J by 5 bases, with 10 bases between them. The CDR3 has 14 residues. Germline V gives CDR1 LGHNA, CDR2 YSLEER. Profiling relied on immunoSEQ multiplex PCR, and the TCRdb table lists in-frame clones only, not all of them. Counted here are over 30,000 clones, about 94% occurring once; the ten biggest clones make up 0.7%. The sequenced material came from CD4+ T cells from blood. This sequence was found in a human donor with juvenile idiopathic arthritis. V gene TRBV4-3 combines with J gene TRBJ1-1, with a possible D match to TRBD1 (5 bases). The CDR3 nucleotides read TGCGCCAGCAGCCAAGATTCGCGGGGGACTGAAGCTTTCTTT. Translation gives CASSQDSRGTEAFF.